What follows is one T cell receptor beta chain and its context. The record originates from a study of blood T cell repertoires in COVID-19. Background on the study: The study drew acute and convalescent COVID-19 samples from the United States, Italy and Spain. PBMCs, B-cell-depleted T cells, or T cells provided the cDNA or gDNA that made up the material.

V was cut by 3 bases and J by 6 bases, with 19 bases left in between. Germline CDR1 is LNHDA and CDR2 is SQIVND (reference sequence). CDR3 length equals 16 residues. As handled by the study authors: Amplification from reference gene primers served as the basis for estimated nucleated cell counts. Only in-frame clones appear in the TCRdb table, and some are missing; sequencing was by immunoSEQ multiplex PCR. For V, J and clone size, that table is used; D and trimming come from the DNA. The table lists about 170,000 clones, 80% to 90% of them singletons. This TCR was recovered from a woman aged 80 or over with acute or convalescent COVID-19. The sample taken for sequencing was peripheral blood. The chain recombines TRBV19 with TRBJ2-3; a weak D match, TRBD1 (8 bases). The CDR3 nucleotides are TGTGCCAGTAGTATGGGGGGGGACAGGAGGTCCGATACGCAGTATTTT. Its translation: CASSMGGDRRSDTQYF. Looking up the rest from reference TRBV19 and TRBJ2-3 gives the full variable domain: DGGITQSPKYLFRKEGQNVTLSCEQNLNHDAMYWYRQDPGQGLRLIYYSQIVNDFQKGDIAEGYSVSREKKESFPLTVTSAQKNPTAFYLCASSMGGDRRSDTQYFGPGTRLTVL.